This T cell receptor beta chain derives from a study of blood T cells in healthy people across ages. Whole-study findings and limits: Donors of long life had a larger count of naive CD4+ cells and greater diversity than aged donors.

Caucasian, healthy and from Russia, the donors were aged between roughly 6 and 95. The second PCR ran about 6 to 11 cycles with a sample-barcoded 5' primer and J-beta primers. The template-switch adaptor, which had 12 random nucleotides, put a tag on each cDNA molecule. All samples gave at least 2.5 million CDR3-containing paired-end reads. MiXCR, run by TCRdb on the 5' RACE reads, gives a single entry per CDR3 protein. The data contain some 670,000 distinct CDR3 sequences, roughly half of them singletons. In the case of this clonotype: Its antigen is undetermined.

The V end lost 1 base, the J end lost 2 bases, and 15 bases lay between the germline ends. This CDR3 region has 16 residues. Looked up from germline, CDR1 is MGHRA and CDR2 is YSYEKL. V is TRBV4-1 and J is TRBJ2-7; D possibly corresponds to TRBD1 (6 bases). The specimen was blood. The TCR was taken from an elderly woman in good health. As DNA, the CDR3 is TGCGCCAGCAGCCAAGGAGGACAGCGAAATCCCTACGAGCAGTACTTC. Its translation is CASSQGGQRNPYEQYF.